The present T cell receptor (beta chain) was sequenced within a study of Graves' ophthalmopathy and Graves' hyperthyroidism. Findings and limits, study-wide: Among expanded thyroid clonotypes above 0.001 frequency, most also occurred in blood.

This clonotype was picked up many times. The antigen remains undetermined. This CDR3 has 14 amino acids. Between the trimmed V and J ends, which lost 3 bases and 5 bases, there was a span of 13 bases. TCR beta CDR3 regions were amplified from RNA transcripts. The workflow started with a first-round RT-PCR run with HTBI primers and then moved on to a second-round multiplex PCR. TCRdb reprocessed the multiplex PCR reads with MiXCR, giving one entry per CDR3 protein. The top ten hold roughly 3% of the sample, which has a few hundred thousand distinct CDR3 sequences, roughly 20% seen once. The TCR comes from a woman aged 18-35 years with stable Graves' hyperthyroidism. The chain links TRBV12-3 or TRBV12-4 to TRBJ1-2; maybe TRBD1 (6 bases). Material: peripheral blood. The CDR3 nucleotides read TGTGCCAGCAGTTTGGGGGGGCTTATGTATGGCTACACCTTC. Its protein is CASSLGGLMYGYTF.